The TCR beta chain under discussion was sequenced for a study of response to subunit inactivated influenza vaccine. This CDR3 has 13 residues. Germline CDR1 reads MNHEY; CDR2 reads SVGEGT. The ends were cut back, 6 bases at V and 2 bases at J, with 11 bases in the middle. Each CDR3 protein is one row after TCRdb ran MiXCR on the RT-PCR reads. Of around 790,000 distinct CDR3 sequences listed, over 20% are singletons. The chain has TRBV6-2 or TRBV6-3 and TRBJ2-7; D gene uncertain. This receptor was obtained from a man aged 50 or older who received an inactivated influenza vaccine. Material: PBMCs from blood, obtained about 5 days after vaccination. Here the CDR3 reads CASRPDVTYEQYF. DNA of the CDR3: TGTGCCAGCAGACCCGACGTGACCTACGAGCAGTACTTC.